This TCR beta chain is drawn from a study of blood T cell repertoires in COVID-19 (dated by TCRdb to about 2020). As for the study more broadly: Samples covering the acute and convalescent phases of COVID-19 were provided by collaborators in the United States, Italy and Spain. The repertoires were released in a freely available public database intended as a resource for research on the immune response to SARS-CoV-2. Where available, HLA class I and class II types were taken from metadata supplied by the sample provider and were not determined by assay-based typing. Samples came from the ongoing ImmuneRACE study (first 160 participants) plus 1,254 subjects from 6 global collaborators. The prospective study material was composed of cDNA or gDNA derived from T cells, B-cell-depleted T cells, or PBMCs. The sample metadata nearly always contained a de-identified subject ID, COVID-19 status, age in years and sex. The dataset comprised deeply sampled blood TCRbeta repertoires from subjects exposed to, actively infected with, or recovered from COVID-19.

V and J are trimmed by 3 bases and 3 bases, and the gene matches miss 9 bases of the junction. The CDR3 contains 15 residues, cysteine and phenylalanine counted. Only the CDR3 region is kept as DNA, spanning 45 bases read in frame from base 1. Via the germline V gene, CDR1 is SGHRS and CDR2 YFSETQ. Each collaborating institution followed its own protocols to collect whole blood in K2EDTA tubes. For TCRbeta analysis, collaborator samples were shipped as frozen whole blood, as isolated PBMCs, or as DNA extracted from either sample type. As for this clone: Its antigen has not been determined. No base qualities exist here, and no much larger clone lies one base off it.

Study-wide conclusions, independent of this receptor: Clinical and demographic metadata were provided uncurated, with the amount varying by source and participant.

TCRbeta CDR3 regions were amplified from genomic DNA using the immunoSEQ Assay, a bias-controlled multiplex PCR. In the original analysis: Nucleated cell counts per sample were estimated from amplification of reference gene primers within the assay. To quantify the absolute abundance of each unique TCRbeta CDR3 rearrangement, sequence reads were collapsed and filtered. For each sample, productive Simpson clonality was calculated as the square root of Simpson's diversity index over productive rearrangements. TCRdb provides this immuneACCESS table in a form limited to in-frame rearrangements. Some clones are lacking; in checked studies, under half of them reflect an unresolved V gene, and why the rest are absent is not known. Clonal size and the V and J genes are those of that table, whereas D and trimming came from the DNA. The sample table holds 120,000 or so clones, of which 85% to 90% were seen once. The ten largest clones take up about 2% of the sample.

This TCR came from a woman aged 45-65 years with acute or convalescent COVID-19. Sequences were obtained from peripheral blood. The sequence joins TRBV5-1 to TRBJ2-7, with 7 bases aligning to TRBD1. The CDR3 has the sequence CASSSDGTALYEQYF. The sequenced DNA: TGCGCCAGCAGCTCCGACGGGACAGCGCTCTACGAGCAGTACTTC.